This T cell receptor (beta chain) appears in the sequencing data of a study of T cells after posttransplantation cyclophosphamide. The repertoire was sequenced with immunoSEQ multiplex PCR; TCRdb's copy has only in-frame clones and lacks some. The table includes tens of thousands of clones, just over 90% detected once. This clone has just a few counts. The material sequenced was PBMCs. The receptor was isolated from a woman in her twenties or thirties in good health and a related stem cell transplant donor.

The CDR3 protein is CASKDRGPSGNTIYF. In nucleotides, the CDR3 is TGTGCCAGCAAGGACAGGGGTCCCTCTGGAAACACCATATATTTT. The chain uses TRBV28 and TRBJ1-3; 9 nucleotides align to TRBD1. CDR3 length equals 15 residues. With V trimmed by 7 bases and J by 0 bases, 4 bases remained unmatched. CDR1 is MDHEN, CDR2 SYDVKM, per germline. The variable domain in full, with the rest retrieved from reference TRBV28 and TRBJ1-3, is DVKVTQSSRYLVKRTGEKVFLECVQDMDHENMFWYRQDPGLGLRLIYFSYDVKMKEKGDIPEGYSVSREKKERFSLILESASTNQTSMYLCASKDRGPSGNTIYFGEGSWLTVV.